This T cell receptor beta chain was retrieved from a study of cytomegalovirus exposure and HLA in healthy donors (dated 2017 in TCRdb). Describing the broader study: An earlier analysis of roughly 630 of the donors reported 250 to 300 Gb of sequence data and roughly 110 million unique TCR beta sequences from approximately 180 million T cells. Across around 400 genotyped donors of the cohort, an average of roughly 200,000 unique TCR beta nucleotide sequences per donor were sequenced, and around 19% of those sequences were non-productive. Rather than using new phenotypic data, the later analysis identified candidate immune exposures from TCR beta sequences and from how often those sequences occurred across donors. Among the roughly 370 genotyped donors, under 90% belonged to the genetic ancestry cluster associated with self-reported Caucasian donors. HLA typing covered class I and class II loci at four-digit resolution. High-throughput TCR immunosequencing, statistical association of individual TCRs with disease status, and machine learning were combined to predict cytomegalovirus infection status. To study patterns of TCR occurrence, a later analysis re-analyzed previously published TCR beta repertoires from 666 donors and added high-resolution HLA genotyping. In an earlier analysis of around 540 of the donors, high-throughput TCR beta sequencing was used to judge whether each TCR beta V gene segment behaved as functional or pseudogenic. The number of typed donors differed by locus: about 620-640 for A, B, C, DRB1 and DQB1; 500 to 550 for DQA1; around 580 for DPA1; and some 430 for DPB1. Every discovery cohort repertoire had been produced on one sequencing platform. The study used immunosequencing to profile the T cell repertoires of approximately 690 subjects and linked those repertoires to cytomegalovirus serostatus. In addition to the first cohort of hundreds of subjects, a separate validation cohort of approximately 110 different subjects was used. Donor age, sex, ethnicity and CMV serostatus were collected together with the repertoire data. Genome-wide SNP genotypes for about three fifths of the roughly 670 donors were used in a later genetic analysis, which treated that subset as a discovery cohort. Because of strong linkage in the cohort, five DR-DQ haplotypes were treated as single units for association and clustering. The aim of the study was to test whether cataloging public T cell receptors could identify signatures of past pathogen exposure. About 300 gigabases of sequencing data and around 85 million unique TCR sequences made up an early release that covered several hundred HLA-typed donors. Study-level results and caveats: In a later analysis, several top co-occurrence clusters were reported to appear linked to parvovirus B19, influenza, CMV and Epstein-Barr virus. A few of the identified cytomegalovirus-associated TCR beta chains were confirmed in vitro to be specific for cytomegalovirus antigens. Linkage disequilibrium might explain the correlated functional status among segregating V segments, but an unknown experimental factor could not be ruled out. The authors suggested that the approach could potentially be generalized to other disease states and immunological phenotypes. At a false discovery rate of 0.05, a later analysis linked 15,000 to 20,000 TCR beta sequences to specific HLA alleles. The sequencing pipeline was judged likely to have produced a cluster of highly shared sequence variants as a technical artifact. In an earlier analysis of some 640 of the donors, most TCR beta V segments were observed in productive rearrangements about 87% or about 30% of the time, broadly matching IMGT annotations. While some public TCRs were present in many individuals, most TCR sequences turned up only very rarely across donors. CMV serostatus was the only immune exposure information available for the cohort. A further reported finding was that TCR beta sequences accurately predicted the HLA-A and HLA-B alleles for most subjects in the first cohort. When HLA alleles, especially DR and DQ, strongly co-occurred, attributing TCR associations to individual alleles was difficult. The 87-base-pair reads could not distinguish some IMGT-functional V segments, including TRBV6-2 and TRBV6-3, so those segments were excluded. Only TCR beta chains were sequenced in this cohort, and the absence of alpha or paired-chain data limited detectable features. In both the original and validation cohorts, the classifier was reported to diagnose cytomegalovirus status with high specificity and sensitivity. The study gave a list of 150 to 200 TCR beta chains associated with cytomegalovirus. Compared with equally common non-associated chains, HLA-associated TCR beta chains in a later analysis were more clonally expanded and had lower generation probabilities. Presence/absence analyses assumed roughly uniform sequencing depth across donors, an assumption that may not hold. Because some donors lacked HLA typing at each locus, the association tests relied only on the typed subset. In a later analysis, TCR association rates were found to vary across HLA loci, with the most associated TCRs seen for DRB1 alleles and the fewest for HLA-C alleles. Because counts were too low, under 20 rarely observed V segments, including chromosome 9 orphons, were left out of the earlier analysis of several hundred of the donors. An association between a missense DCLRE1C variant and V-gene and J-gene trimming of TCR beta chains was found in a later genetic analysis and replicated in an independent cohort. In a later analysis, most CMV-associated TCR beta chains were found to appear HLA-restricted, with HLA associations seemingly driven largely by CMV exposure. According to a later genetic analysis, donors in an Asian-associated ancestry cluster had fewer N-insertions in productive TCRs than the approximately 670-donor mean.

Notes on this clone: Its antigen has not been determined. The record has no base qualities; no much larger clone is one base away.

In total, 666 healthy bone marrow donors made up the cohort. All cohort members were sampled while nominally healthy, although unrecorded immune exposures were likely present. The donor tested CMV seropositive, placing the donor among the roughly 300 seropositive members of the cohort. A peripheral blood sample was provided by each donor, and peripheral blood mononuclear cells were used for TCR beta sequencing. Genomic DNA extraction from the blood cell samples was performed with the Qiagen DNeasy Blood Extraction Kit. From the germline V gene, CDR1 is MNHEY and CDR2 is SVGAGI. Including the terminal cysteine and phenylalanine, the CDR3 comprises 15 residues. Only the CDR3 DNA is retained, 45 bases long and in frame from the first base. Relative to germline, V is missing 2 bases and J is missing 6 bases, with 8 bases of the junction outside any gene match. The library was made by the immunoSEQ multiplex PCR assay. For the multiplex PCR, a mixture combining 60 forward primers for TCR Vbeta segments and 13 reverse primers for TCR Jbeta segments was used. A multiplex PCR assay on genomic DNA amplified the CDR3 region of rearranged TCR beta genes. The amplified TCR beta libraries were sequenced on the Illumina HiSeq System as 87-base-pair reads. The study's own analysis went as follows. A later analysis tallied tens of millions of unique TCR beta chains across the 666 repertoires, and some 10 million of those chains were shared by two or more donors. Raw reads were error-corrected and collapsed into unique sequences with a nearest-neighbor algorithm that merged closely related sequences to remove PCR and sequencing errors. CDR3 sequences were aligned to IMGT reference sequences to assign V, D and J gene segments. Each retained sequence needed at least a six-nucleotide match to both a V gene segment and a J gene segment. Rearrangements were classified as productive when the CDR3 lacked stop codons and remained in frame with V and J, and all other rearrangements were classified as non-productive. CDR3 was defined by IMGT convention, running from the second conserved V-encoded cysteine to the conserved J-encoded phenylalanine. The earlier analysis of 500 to 650 of the donors excluded any sequence lacking an unambiguous match to a single V gene segment. In an earlier analysis of some 590 of the donors, V segments were called functional above 56.7% productive rearrangements and were called segregating when the between-donor standard deviation exceeded 5%. A statistical classification framework was built for diagnosing cytomegalovirus status from the catalog of TCR beta chain sequences. V and J gene assignment, in a later analysis, came from comparing TCR nucleotide sequences with IMGT/GENE-DB human TR gene sequences. Using the TCRdist pipeline, a later analysis assigned CDR3 sequences along with most-parsimonious VDJ recombination scenarios. In a later analysis, each TCR beta chain was defined by its CDR3 amino acid sequence together with its V-gene family, and reads lacking a unique V-gene family were excluded. To address suspected cross-contamination and a sequencing artifact, a later analysis removed a few hundred highly shared, low-generation-probability nucleotide sequences. For each public chain, a later analysis derived a clonal expansion index from normalized ranks of inferred template counts within each repertoire. Generation probabilities in a later analysis came from a VDJ recombination model fitted to out-of-frame rearrangements, and those results were checked against IGoR. A later analysis scored TCR-TCR, TCR-HLA and TCR-CMV co-occurrence with hypergeometric tests, applying a repertoire-size bias correction to TCR pairs. False discovery rates were estimated in a later analysis by permuting HLA or CMV assignments 20 times. In a later analysis, co-occurring TCRs were grouped using DBSCAN, and TCRdist sequence similarity was added for clustering within HLA-allele-positive subsets. Repertoires with fewer than 30,000 or more than 120,000 public chains were left out of co-occurrence clustering, as were five repertoires with anomalous nucleotide sharing. TCRdb took this table from immuneACCESS and kept in-frame rearrangements with V and J called. Such tables lack part of the clones; where checked against another copy, unresolved V genes explain under half of the gap, and the rest is unexplained. V, J and clone size were drawn from that table, and D and trimming were deduced from the DNA. A total of over 95,000 clones appear in this sample, 70% to 85% of them only once. 4% to 4.5% of the sample comes from the top ten.

Source material: PBMCs. This clonotype was obtained from a woman aged 40-49 years in good health and CMV-seropositive. The rearrangement joined TRBV6-5 to TRBJ2-5; 8 bases in the junction line up with TRBD2. The sequenced DNA: TGTGCCAGCAGTTACGGAGCGGGGGCGGGGAAGACCCAGTACTTC. Its coded protein is CASSYGAGAGKTQYF.